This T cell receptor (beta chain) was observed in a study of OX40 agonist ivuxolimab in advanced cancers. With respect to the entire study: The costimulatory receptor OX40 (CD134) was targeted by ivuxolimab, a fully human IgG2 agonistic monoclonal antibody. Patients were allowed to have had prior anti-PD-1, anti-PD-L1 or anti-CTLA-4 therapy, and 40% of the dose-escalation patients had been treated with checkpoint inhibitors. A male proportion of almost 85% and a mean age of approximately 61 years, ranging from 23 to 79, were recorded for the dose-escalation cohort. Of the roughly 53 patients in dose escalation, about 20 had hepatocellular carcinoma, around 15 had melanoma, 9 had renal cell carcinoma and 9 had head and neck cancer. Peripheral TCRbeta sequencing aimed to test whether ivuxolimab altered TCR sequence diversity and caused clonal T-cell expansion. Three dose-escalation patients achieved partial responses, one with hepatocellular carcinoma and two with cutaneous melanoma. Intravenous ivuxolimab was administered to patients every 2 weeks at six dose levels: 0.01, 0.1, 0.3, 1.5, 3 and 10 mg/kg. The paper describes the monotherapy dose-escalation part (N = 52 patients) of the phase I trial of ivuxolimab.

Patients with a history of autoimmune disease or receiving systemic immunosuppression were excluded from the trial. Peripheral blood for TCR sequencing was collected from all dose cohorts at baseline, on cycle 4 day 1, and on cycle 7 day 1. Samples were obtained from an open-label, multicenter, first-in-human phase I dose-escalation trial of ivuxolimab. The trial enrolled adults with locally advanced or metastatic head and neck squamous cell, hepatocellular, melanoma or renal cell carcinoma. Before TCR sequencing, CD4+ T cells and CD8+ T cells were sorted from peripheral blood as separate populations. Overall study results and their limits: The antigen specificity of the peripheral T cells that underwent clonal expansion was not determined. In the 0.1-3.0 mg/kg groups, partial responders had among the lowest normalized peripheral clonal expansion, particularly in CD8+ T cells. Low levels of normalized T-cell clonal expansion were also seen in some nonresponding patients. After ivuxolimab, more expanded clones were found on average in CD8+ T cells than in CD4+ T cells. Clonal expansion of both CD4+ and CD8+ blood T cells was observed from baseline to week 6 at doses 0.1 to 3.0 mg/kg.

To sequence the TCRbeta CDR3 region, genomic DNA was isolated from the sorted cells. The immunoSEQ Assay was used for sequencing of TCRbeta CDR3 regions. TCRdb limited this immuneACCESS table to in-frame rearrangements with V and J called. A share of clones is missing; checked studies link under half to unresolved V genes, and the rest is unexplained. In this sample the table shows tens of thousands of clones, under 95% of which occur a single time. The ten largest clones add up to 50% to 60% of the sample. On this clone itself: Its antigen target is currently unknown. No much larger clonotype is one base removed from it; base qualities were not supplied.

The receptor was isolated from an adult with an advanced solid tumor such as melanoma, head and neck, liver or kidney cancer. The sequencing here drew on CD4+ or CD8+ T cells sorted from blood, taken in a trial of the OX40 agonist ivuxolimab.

The DNA sequence is TGTGCCACCAGCGGGACGACAGGGACTGTACAGCCCCAGCATTTT. This codes for CATSGTTGTVQPQHF. The rearranged segments are TRBV15 and TRBJ1-5, with 7 bases in between that match TRBD1. The CDR3 has 15 amino acids, counting the end cysteine and phenylalanine. The CDR3 DNA has 45 bases and is translated from base 1. Trimming removed 5 bases from V and 7 bases from J; the gene matches leave 11 bases unexplained. The germline V gene (reference sequence) gives CDR1 as LNHNV and CDR2 as YYDKDF.